One sample yielded the 2 T cell receptor beta chains listed below, sequenced in a study of cytomegalovirus exposure and HLA in healthy donors. Use of 60 Vbeta and 13 Jbeta primers characterized the PCR. Some clones are missing from TCRdb's copy, which holds only in-frame ones; the method was immunoSEQ multiplex PCR. The profile shows some 120,000 clones, roughly 9% of them singletons. Sequenced sample: PBMCs. The source of these receptors is a woman between 40 and 55 years old in good health and CMV-seropositive.

This clone has more than one count but fewer than ten. This rearrangement joins TRBV28 to TRBJ1-2; the match to TRBD1 covers 7 bases. The CDR3 contains 13 residues. V dropped 6 bases and J dropped 3; count of bases not matched to a gene: 4. Germline assignment: CDR1 MDHEN and CDR2 SYDVKM. The CDR3 DNA reads TGTGCCAGCAGGGCAGGGACAGACTATGGCTACACCTTC. It specifies CASRAGTDYGYTF.

This chain connects TRBV19 to TRBJ2-3; 7 nucleotides match TRBD2. With V trimmed by 5 bases and J by 4 bases, 3 bases remained unmatched. Germline V gene data show CDR1 as LNHDA and CDR2 as SQIVND (reference sequence). This CDR3 has 13 residues. The CDR3, as DNA: TGTGCCAGTAGTCCTAGCGGCGCAGATACGCAGTATTTT. This encodes CASSPSGADTQYF.